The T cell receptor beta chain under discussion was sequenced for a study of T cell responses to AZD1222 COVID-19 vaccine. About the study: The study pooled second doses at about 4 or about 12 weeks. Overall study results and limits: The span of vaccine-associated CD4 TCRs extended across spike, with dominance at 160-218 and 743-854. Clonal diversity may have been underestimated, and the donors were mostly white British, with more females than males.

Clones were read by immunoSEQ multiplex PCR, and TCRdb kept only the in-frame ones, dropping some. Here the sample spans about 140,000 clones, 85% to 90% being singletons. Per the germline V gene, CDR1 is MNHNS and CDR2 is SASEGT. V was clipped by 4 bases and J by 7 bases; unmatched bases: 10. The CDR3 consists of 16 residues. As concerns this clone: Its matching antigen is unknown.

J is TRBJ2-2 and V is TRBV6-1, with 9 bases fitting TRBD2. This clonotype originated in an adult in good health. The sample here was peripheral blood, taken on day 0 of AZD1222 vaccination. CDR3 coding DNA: TGTGCCAGCAGTGCACCGGGACTAGCAACTGGCGGGGAGCTGTTTTTT. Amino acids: CASSAPGLATGGELFF.